The source of this T cell receptor (beta chain) is a study of blood T cell repertoires in COVID-19. Overall study: Spain, Italy and the United States supplied samples that represented acute and convalescent COVID-19. T cells, B-cell-depleted T cells, or PBMCs provided the cDNA or gDNA that served as material.

In its sample, this clone was seen a few times. Trimming cost V 4 bases and J 3 bases; bases outside gene matches: 3. The CDR3 has 13 residues. Germline V CDR1 and CDR2: ENHRY, SYGVKD. Per the study methods: Reference gene primer amplification in the assay estimated nucleated cell counts. The method was immunoSEQ multiplex PCR; TCRdb's version includes in-frame clones alone and lacks a portion of them. Clone size and V and J calls were adopted from that table, with D and trimming inferred from the DNA. Of approximately 120,000 clones listed, approximately 74% are singletons. V and J are TRBV10-3 and TRBJ2-7; 7 nucleotides line up with TRBD2. Input material: peripheral blood. The receptor was isolated from a man aged 55-75 years with acute or convalescent COVID-19. In DNA form, the CDR3 reads TGTGCCATCAGTGGTGGGGGGGGCTACGAGCAGTACTTC. It translates to CAISGGGGYEQYF.